These T cell receptor beta chains were read from a single sample in a study of shared clonotypes between healthy human individuals. TCRdb keeps only in-frame clones here, not all; method: immunoSEQ multiplex PCR. Of around 2.5 million clones in the sample, 80% to 95% were seen once. Sequenced: naive CD4+ T cells from PBMCs. These receptors were collected from a man younger than 35 in good health. Some clones in this sample may be carry-over from other donors' samples. The CDR3 runs from the conserved cysteine through the conserved F or W. Fields, in order: D gene, J gene, clone size, V gene, CDR3 DNA, CDR3 protein. A D gene is named only where the DNA matches it firmly. Clone size is given for some rows only: seen once, a few or many times, or a class if the clone is expanded.

>NA|TRBJ2-7|NA|TRBV2
TGTGCCAGCAGTGACAGAAGGGCACCCTACGAGCAGTACTTC
CASSDRRAPYEQYF
>NA|TRBJ1-2|NA|TRBV6-5
TGTGCCAGCAGGCAGACCGGGACGCCCGGCTACACCTTC
CASRQTGTPGYTF
>NA|TRBJ1-1|NA|TRBV10-3
TGTGCCATCACAGAGACAGGTATGAACACTGAAGCTTTCTTT
CAITETGMNTEAFF
>NA|TRBJ1-5|NA|TRBV7-2
TGTGCCAGCAGGAGGGACAGCAATCAGCCCCAGCATTTT
CASRRDSNQPQHF
>TRBD1|TRBJ2-7|NA|TRBV29-1
TGCAGCGTTGGCCGGACAGGCCCCCCTGGGGAGCAGTACTTC
CSVGRTGPPGEQYF
>NA|TRBJ1-2|NA|TRBV6-5
TGTGCCAGCAGTTATCGGCAGTTGGATGGCTACACCTTC
CASSYRQLDGYTF
>NA|TRBJ2-1|many|TRBV27
TGTGCCAGCAGCCGGACAGTCAATGAGCAGTTCTTC
CASSRTVNEQFF
>NA|TRBJ2-2|NA|TRBV7-3
TGTGCCAGCAGCCAAGGGGGACACGCGAACACCGGGGAGCTGTTTTTT
CASSQGGHANTGELFF
>NA|TRBJ1-2|NA|TRBV2
TGTGCCAGCACCGGGACCCCCGGTGGCTACACCTTC
CASTGTPGGYTF
>NA|TRBJ2-1|NA|TRBV7-2
TGTGCCAGCAGCCTTGTCCAGCGGAGCTACAATGAGCAGTTCTTC
CASSLVQRSYNEQFF
>NA|TRBJ2-7|NA|TRBV15
TGTGCCACCAGCAGAGAACAGCTCTTCGGCTACGAGCAGTACTTC
CATSREQLFGYEQYF
>NA|TRBJ1-2|NA|TRBV30
TGTGCCTGGAGTAGGACAGCGGGCTACACCTTC
CAWSRTAGYTF
>TRBD1|TRBJ1-1|NA|TRBV7-6
TGTGCCAGCAGCTCAATACAGGGGGACGGGACTGAAGCTTTCTTT
CASSSIQGDGTEAFF
>NA|TRBJ2-6|NA|TRBV5-1
TGCGCCAGCAGCTCCTCAATCCCGGGACAATTCTCCCCATCTGGGGCCAACGTCCTGACTTTC
CASSSSIPGQFSPSGANVLTF